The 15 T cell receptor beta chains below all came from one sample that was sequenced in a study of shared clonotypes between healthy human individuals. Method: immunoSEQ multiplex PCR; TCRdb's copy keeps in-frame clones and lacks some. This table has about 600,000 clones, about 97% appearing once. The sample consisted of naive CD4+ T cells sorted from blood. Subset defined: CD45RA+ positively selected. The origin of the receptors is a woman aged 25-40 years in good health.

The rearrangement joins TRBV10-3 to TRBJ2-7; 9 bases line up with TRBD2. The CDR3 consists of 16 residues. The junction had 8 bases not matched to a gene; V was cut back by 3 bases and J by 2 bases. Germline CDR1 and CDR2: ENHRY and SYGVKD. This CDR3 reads CAISDVTSGGPYEQYF. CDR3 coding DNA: TGTGCCATCAGTGATGTGACTAGCGGTGGACCCTACGAGCAGTACTTC.

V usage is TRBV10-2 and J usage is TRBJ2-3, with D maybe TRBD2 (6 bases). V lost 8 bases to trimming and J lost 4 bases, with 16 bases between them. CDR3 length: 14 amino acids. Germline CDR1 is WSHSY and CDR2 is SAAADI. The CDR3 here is CASLRPGEADTQYF. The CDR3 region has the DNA TGCGCCAGCCTACGACCCGGGGAGGCAGATACGCAGTATTTT.

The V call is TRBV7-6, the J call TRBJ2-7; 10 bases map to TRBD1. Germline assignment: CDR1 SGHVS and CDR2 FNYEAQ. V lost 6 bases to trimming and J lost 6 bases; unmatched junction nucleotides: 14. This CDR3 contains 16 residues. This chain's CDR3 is CASSLKPGTGASEQYF. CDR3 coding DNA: TGTGCCAGCAGTTTGAAACCCGGGACAGGGGCCTCCGAGCAGTACTTC.

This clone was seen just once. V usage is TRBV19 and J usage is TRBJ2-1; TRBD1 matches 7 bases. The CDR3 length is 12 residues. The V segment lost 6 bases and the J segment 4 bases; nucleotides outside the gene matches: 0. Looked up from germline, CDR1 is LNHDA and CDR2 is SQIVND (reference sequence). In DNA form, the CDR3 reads TGTGCCAGTAGGACAGGGTACAATGAGCAGTTCTTC. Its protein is CASRTGYNEQFF. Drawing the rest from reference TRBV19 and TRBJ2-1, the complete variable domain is DGGITQSPKYLFRKEGQNVTLSCEQNLNHDAMYWYRQDPGQGLRLIYYSQIVNDFQKGDIAEGYSVSREKKESFPLTVTSAQKNPTAFYLCASRTGYNEQFFGPGTRLTVL.

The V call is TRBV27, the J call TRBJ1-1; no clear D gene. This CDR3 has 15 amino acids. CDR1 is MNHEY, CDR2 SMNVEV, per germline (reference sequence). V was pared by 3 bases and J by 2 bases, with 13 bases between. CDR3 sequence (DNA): TGTGCCAGCAGTTTGGGCCCTGGGGTTAACACTGAAGCTTTCTTT. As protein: CASSLGPGVNTEAFF.

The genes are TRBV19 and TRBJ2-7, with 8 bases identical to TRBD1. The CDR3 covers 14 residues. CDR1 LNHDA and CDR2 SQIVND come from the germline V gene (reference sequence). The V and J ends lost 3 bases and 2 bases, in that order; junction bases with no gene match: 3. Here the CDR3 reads CASSITGQAYEQYF. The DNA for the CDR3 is TGTGCCAGTAGTATCACGGGACAGGCCTACGAGCAGTACTTC.

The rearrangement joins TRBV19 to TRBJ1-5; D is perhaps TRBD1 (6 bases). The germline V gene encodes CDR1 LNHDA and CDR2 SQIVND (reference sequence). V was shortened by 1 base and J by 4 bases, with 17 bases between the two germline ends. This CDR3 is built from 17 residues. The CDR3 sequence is CASSIAGARIGNQPQHF. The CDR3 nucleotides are TGTGCCAGTAGTATAGCAGGGGCGCGTATTGGGAATCAGCCCCAGCATTTT. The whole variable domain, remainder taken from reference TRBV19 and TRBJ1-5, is DGGITQSPKYLFRKEGQNVTLSCEQNLNHDAMYWYRQDPGQGLRLIYYSQIVNDFQKGDIAEGYSVSREKKESFPLTVTSAQKNPTAFYLCASSIAGARIGNQPQHFGDGTRLSIL.

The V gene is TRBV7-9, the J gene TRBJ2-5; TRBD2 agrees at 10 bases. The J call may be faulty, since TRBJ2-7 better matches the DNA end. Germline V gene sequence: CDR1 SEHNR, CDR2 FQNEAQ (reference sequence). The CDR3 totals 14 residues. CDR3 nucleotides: TGTGCCAGCAGCTACCCTAGCGGGGGCTACGAGCAGTACTTC. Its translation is CASSYPSGGYEQYF.

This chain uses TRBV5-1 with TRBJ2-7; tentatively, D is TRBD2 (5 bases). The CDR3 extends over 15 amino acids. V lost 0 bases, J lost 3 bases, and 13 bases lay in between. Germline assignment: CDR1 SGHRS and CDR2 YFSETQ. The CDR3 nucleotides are TGCGCCAGCAGCTTGGAGGGAGATGGGTACTACGAGCAGTACTTC. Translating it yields CASSLEGDGYYEQYF.

The CDR3 nucleotides are TGTGCCAGCAGCCAAACCGGGGAGCTGTTTTTT. Protein product: CASSQTGELFF. The chain uses TRBV7-3 and TRBJ2-2; no clear D gene. The germline CDR1 and CDR2 sequences are SGHTA and FQGTGA. This CDR3 comprises 11 residues. Trimming removed 5 bases from V and 5 bases from J, with 3 bases in between.

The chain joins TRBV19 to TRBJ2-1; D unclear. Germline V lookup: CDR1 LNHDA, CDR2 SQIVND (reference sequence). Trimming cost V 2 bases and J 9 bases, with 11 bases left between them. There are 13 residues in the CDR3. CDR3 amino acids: CASSISSFAEQFF. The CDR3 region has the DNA TGTGCCAGTAGTATATCCTCGTTTGCTGAGCAGTTCTTC.

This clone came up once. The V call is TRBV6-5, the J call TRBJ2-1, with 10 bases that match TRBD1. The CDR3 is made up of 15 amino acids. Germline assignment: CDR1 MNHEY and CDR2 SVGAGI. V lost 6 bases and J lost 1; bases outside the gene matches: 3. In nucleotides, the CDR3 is TGTGCCAGCAGCGCGGACAGGGGGTCCTACAATGAGCAGTTCTTC. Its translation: CASSADRGSYNEQFF.

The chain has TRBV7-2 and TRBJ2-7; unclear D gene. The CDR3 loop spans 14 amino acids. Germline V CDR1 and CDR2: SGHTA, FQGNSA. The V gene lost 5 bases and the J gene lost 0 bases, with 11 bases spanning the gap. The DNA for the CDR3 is TGTGCCAGCAGCACCCGGGTCCGCTCCTACGAGCAGTACTTC. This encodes CASSTRVRSYEQYF. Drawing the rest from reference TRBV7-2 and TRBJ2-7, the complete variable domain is GAGVSQSPSNKVTEKGKDVELRCDPISGHTALYWYRQSLGQGLEFLIYFQGNSAPDKSGLPSDRFSAERTGGSVSTLTIQRTQQEDSAVYLCASSTRVRSYEQYFGPGTRLTVT.

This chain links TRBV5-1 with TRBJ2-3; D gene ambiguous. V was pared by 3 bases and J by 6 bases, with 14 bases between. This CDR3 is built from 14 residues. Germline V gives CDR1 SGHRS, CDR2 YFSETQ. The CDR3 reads CASSSPSPSDTQYF. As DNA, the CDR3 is TGCGCCAGCAGCTCCCCGTCGCCCTCGGATACGCAGTATTTT.

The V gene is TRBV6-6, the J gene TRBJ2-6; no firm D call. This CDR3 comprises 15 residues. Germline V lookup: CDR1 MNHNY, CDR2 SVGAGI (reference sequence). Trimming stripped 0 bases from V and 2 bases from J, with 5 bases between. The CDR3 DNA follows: TGTGCCAGCAGTTACTCGTTTCCTGGGGCCAACGTCCTGACTTTC. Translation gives CASSYSFPGANVLTF.